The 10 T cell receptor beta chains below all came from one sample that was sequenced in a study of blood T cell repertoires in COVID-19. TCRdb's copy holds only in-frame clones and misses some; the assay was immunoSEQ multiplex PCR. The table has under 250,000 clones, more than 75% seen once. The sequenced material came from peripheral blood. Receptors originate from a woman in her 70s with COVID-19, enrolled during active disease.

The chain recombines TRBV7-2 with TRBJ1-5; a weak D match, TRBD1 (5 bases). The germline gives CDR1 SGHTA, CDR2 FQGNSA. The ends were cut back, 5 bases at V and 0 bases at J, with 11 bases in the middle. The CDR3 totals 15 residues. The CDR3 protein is CASSLTGNSNQPQHF. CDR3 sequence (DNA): TGTGCCAGCAGCCTTACAGGTAATAGCAATCAGCCCCAGCATTTT.

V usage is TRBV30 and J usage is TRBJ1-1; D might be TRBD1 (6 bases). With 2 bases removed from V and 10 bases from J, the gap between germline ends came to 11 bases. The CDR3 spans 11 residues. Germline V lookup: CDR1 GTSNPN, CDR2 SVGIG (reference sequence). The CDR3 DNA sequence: TGTGCCTGGAGTAACAGGGAAAGAGCTTTCTTT. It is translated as CAWSNRERAFF.

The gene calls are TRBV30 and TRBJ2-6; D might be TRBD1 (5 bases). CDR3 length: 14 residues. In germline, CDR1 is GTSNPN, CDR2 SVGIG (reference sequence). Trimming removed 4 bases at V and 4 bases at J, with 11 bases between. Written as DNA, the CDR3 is TGTGCCTGGAAATGGGGCACAGGGGCCAACGTCCTGACTTTC. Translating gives CAWKWGTGANVLTF.

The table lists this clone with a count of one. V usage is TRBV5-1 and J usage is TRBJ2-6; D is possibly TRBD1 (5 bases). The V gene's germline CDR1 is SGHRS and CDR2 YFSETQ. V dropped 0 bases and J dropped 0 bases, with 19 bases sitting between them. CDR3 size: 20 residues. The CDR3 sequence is CASSLEGARETPSGANVLTF. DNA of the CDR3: TGCGCCAGCAGCTTGGAAGGCGCCAGGGAAACTCCCTCTGGGGCCAACGTCCTGACTTTC.

CDR3 amino acids: CASSLDAGGPQNEQFF. The CDR3 nucleotides are TGCGCCAGCAGCTTGGATGCGGGAGGGCCACAAAATGAGCAGTTCTTC. The chain uses TRBV5-1 and TRBJ2-1, with 9 positions matching TRBD2. In germline, CDR1 is SGHRS, CDR2 YFSETQ. V trimming: 0 bases; J trimming: 7 bases; junction bases outside the gene matches: 8. The length of the CDR3 is 16 residues.

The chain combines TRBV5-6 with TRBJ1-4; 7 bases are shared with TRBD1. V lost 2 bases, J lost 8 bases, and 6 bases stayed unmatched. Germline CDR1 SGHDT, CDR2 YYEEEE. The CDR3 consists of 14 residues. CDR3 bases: TGTGCCAGCAGCTTAACAGGGGATGGAGAAAAACTGTTTTTT. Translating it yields CASSLTGDGEKLFF.

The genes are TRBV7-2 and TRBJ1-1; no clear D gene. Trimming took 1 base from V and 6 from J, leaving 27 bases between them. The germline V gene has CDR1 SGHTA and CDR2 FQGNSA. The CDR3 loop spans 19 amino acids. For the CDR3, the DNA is TGTGCCAGCAGCTTAGGTGGAGGCTTCGACTCGCCGAGGTTCGCTGAAGCTTTCTTT. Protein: CASSLGGGFDSPRFAEAFF.

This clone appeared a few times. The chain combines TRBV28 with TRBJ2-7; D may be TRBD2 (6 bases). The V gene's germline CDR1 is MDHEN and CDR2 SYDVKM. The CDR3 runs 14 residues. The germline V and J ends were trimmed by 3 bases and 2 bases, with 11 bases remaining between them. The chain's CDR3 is CASSFPLATYEQYF. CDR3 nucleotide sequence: TGTGCCAGCAGTTTCCCCCTAGCGACCTACGAGCAGTACTTC.

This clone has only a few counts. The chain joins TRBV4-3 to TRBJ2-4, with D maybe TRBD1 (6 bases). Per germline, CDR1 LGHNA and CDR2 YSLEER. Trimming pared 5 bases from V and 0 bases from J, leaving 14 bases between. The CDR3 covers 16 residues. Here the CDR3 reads CASSKQGGQAKNIQYF. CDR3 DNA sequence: TGCGCCAGCAGCAAACAGGGCGGTCAAGCCAAAAACATTCAGTACTTC.

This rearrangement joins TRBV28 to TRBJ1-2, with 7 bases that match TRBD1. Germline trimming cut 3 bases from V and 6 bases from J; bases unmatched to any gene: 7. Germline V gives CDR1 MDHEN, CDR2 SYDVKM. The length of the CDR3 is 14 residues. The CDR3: CASSLTGRTHGYTF. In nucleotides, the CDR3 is TGTGCCAGCAGTTTGACAGGGAGGACCCATGGCTACACCTTC.